Shown below are 16 T cell receptor beta chains from a single sample sequenced in a study of blood T cell repertoires in COVID-19. Sequenced by immunoSEQ multiplex PCR; TCRdb stores in-frame clones only, minus some. The table records around 390,000 clones, 80% to 90% of them present only once. Sequencing input: PBMCs or T cells enriched from blood (not recorded which). Receptors originate from a woman aged 50 to 60 who had recovered from COVID-19.

This chain links TRBV2 with TRBJ1-2; D might be TRBD1 (6 bases). V was pared by 7 bases and J by 1 base, with 7 bases between. The V gene's germline CDR1 is SNHLY and CDR2 FYNNEI. This CDR3 region has 12 residues. CDR3 DNA sequence: TGTGCCAGCAAACAGGGTAACTATGGCTACACCTTC. Residues: CASKQGNYGYTF.

The V call is TRBV19, the J call TRBJ1-1; 9 bases agree with TRBD1. The CDR3 consists of 19 residues. Germline loops: CDR1 LNHDA, CDR2 SQIVND (reference sequence). The V gene end was trimmed by 2 bases and the J gene end by 0 bases; junction bases not matched to a gene: 13. In DNA form, the CDR3 reads TGTGCCAGTAGTATACGTCACAGGGGGCCGGGGGTTATGAACACTGAAGCTTTCTTT. Translating it yields CASSIRHRGPGVMNTEAFF.

The chain recombines TRBV14 with TRBJ2-2; 7 nucleotides align to TRBD1. This CDR3 has 15 amino acids. Germline V gives CDR1 SGHDN, CDR2 FVKESK. The V segment lost 1 base and the J segment 4 bases; nucleotides outside the gene matches: 3. CDR3 protein: CASSQVQGSTGELFF. CDR3 DNA sequence: TGTGCCAGCAGCCAAGTACAGGGGAGCACCGGGGAGCTGTTTTTT.

V gene TRBV11-2 combines with J gene TRBJ2-5; D remains ambiguous. Trimming shortened V by 5 bases and J by 4 bases, and 5 bases separated the two germline ends. Looked up from germline, CDR1 is SGHAT and CDR2 is FQNNGV. The CDR3 is 11 amino acids. CDR3 sequence (DNA): TGTGCCAGCAGCCGTAGAGAGACCCAGTACTTC. It codes for CASSRRETQYF.

CDR3 DNA: TGTGCCAGCAGCTTATTGAGAGGCACCGGGACTACTCACTCTGGAAACACCATATATTTT. Amino acids: CASSLLRGTGTTHSGNTIYF. The chain is built from TRBV7-8 and TRBJ1-3, with D maybe TRBD1 (5 bases). V lost 2 bases to trimming and J lost 0 bases, with 23 bases between them. Germline CDR1 SGHVS, CDR2 FQNEAQ. The CDR3 runs 20 residues.

The rearrangement uses TRBV5-1 and TRBJ1-1; D is uncertain. Per germline, CDR1 SGHRS and CDR2 YFSETQ. Trimming removed 2 bases at V and 1 base at J, with 9 bases between. The CDR3 contains 14 residues. The CDR3 DNA is TGCGCCAGCAGCTTTTTTAGCAAGAACACTGAAGCTTTCTTT. The encoded protein is CASSFFSKNTEAFF.

The chain couples TRBV7-9 to TRBJ1-4, with 7 bases fitting TRBD1. The CDR3 runs to 14 residues. CDR1 SEHNR and CDR2 FQNEAQ come from the germline V gene (reference sequence). The J segment lost 8 bases and the V segment lost 6 bases, leaving 9 bases of the junction unmatched. The CDR3 reads CASSGTADFEKLFF. The CDR3 DNA reads as TGTGCCAGCAGTGGGACAGCGGATTTCGAAAAACTGTTTTTT.

For the CDR3, the DNA is TGTGCCAGCAGCTCGATCCAGACTACCCCCTACGAGCAGTACTTC. Translated: CASSSIQTTPYEQYF. The V call is TRBV5-8, the J call TRBJ2-7; perhaps TRBD2 as D (5 bases). The CDR3 totals 15 residues. CDR1 and CDR2 from the germline V gene are SGHTS and YDEGEE. Between the trimmed V and J ends, which lost 3 bases and 2 bases, there was a span of 15 bases.

The genes are TRBV7-6 and TRBJ1-2, with D maybe TRBD1 (5 bases). Germline V gene lookup returns CDR1 SGHVS and CDR2 FNYEAQ. V was trimmed by 1 base and J by 2 bases, leaving 14 bases between them. The CDR3 runs 16 residues. CDR3 coding DNA: TGTGCCAGCAGCTTAGAAGGCAGGGCGTCAAACTATGGCTACACCTTC. Its translation is CASSLEGRASNYGYTF.

The DNA for the CDR3 is TGTGCCAGCAGACAGGGTCTTGGCAATCAGCCCCAGCATTTT. Its translation is CASRQGLGNQPQHF. The chain has TRBV27 and TRBJ1-5, with D perhaps TRBD1 (6 bases). There are 14 residues in the CDR3. Trimming removed 6 bases at V and 2 bases at J, with 11 bases between. Looked up from germline, CDR1 is MNHEY and CDR2 is SMNVEV (reference sequence).

The rearrangement links TRBV28 to TRBJ2-7; D is possibly TRBD2 (5 bases). The V and J ends lost 4 bases and 10 bases respectively, with 14 bases between them. Germline assignment: CDR1 MDHEN and CDR2 SYDVKM. CDR3 length equals 12 residues. Here the CDR3 reads CASSSLRGYQYF. DNA of the CDR3: TGTGCCAGCAGTTCCCTCCGGGGTTATCAGTACTTC.

The rearrangement uses TRBV6-2 or TRBV6-3 and TRBJ2-5; a possible D gene is TRBD1 (5 bases). From germline, CDR1 is MNHEY and CDR2 SVGEGT. The CDR3 totals 15 residues. V was shortened by 4 bases and J by 5 bases, with 17 bases between the two germline ends. The chain's CDR3 is CASSWGHGERETQYF. CDR3 nucleotide sequence: TGTGCCAGCAGTTGGGGCCATGGAGAACGGGAGACCCAGTACTTC.

This chain uses TRBV30 with TRBJ2-1; perhaps TRBD1 as D (7 bases). The CDR3 loop spans 14 amino acids. V lost 3 bases to trimming and J lost 2 bases, with 11 bases between them. CDR1 is GTSNPN, CDR2 SVGIG, per germline (reference sequence). CDR3 DNA sequence: TGTGCCTGGAGCGCAGGGGGGACCTACAATGAGCAGTTCTTC. Translated: CAWSAGGTYNEQFF.

The rearrangement joins TRBV5-4 to TRBJ1-3; 8 bases fit TRBD1. Germline V gene data show CDR1 as SGHNT and CDR2 as YYREEE (reference sequence). The CDR3 runs 15 residues. V gave up 5 bases and J gave up 0 bases; unmatched junction bases: 4. This chain's CDR3 is CASSRTGISGNTIYF. CDR3 DNA: TGTGCCAGCAGTCGGACAGGGATCTCTGGAAACACCATATATTTT.

The rearrangement links TRBV3-1 (or the pseudogene TRBV3-2) to TRBJ2-5; D call uncertain. Trimming shortened V by 3 bases and J by 2 bases, and 7 bases separated the two germline ends. In germline, CDR1 is LGHDT, CDR2 YNNKEL (reference sequence). This CDR3 has 13 residues. The CDR3 protein is CASSQQVQETQYF. Written as DNA, the CDR3 is TGTGCCAGCAGCCAGCAGGTACAAGAGACCCAGTACTTC.

This chain connects TRBV28 to TRBJ1-1; 8 positions match TRBD1. CDR3 length: 14 residues. Looked up from germline, CDR1 is MDHEN and CDR2 is SYDVKM. V lost 6 bases, J lost 0 bases, and 3 bases stayed unmatched. The CDR3 loop is CASRADRVNTEAFF. The CDR3, as DNA: TGTGCCAGCAGAGCGGACAGGGTGAACACTGAAGCTTTCTTT.